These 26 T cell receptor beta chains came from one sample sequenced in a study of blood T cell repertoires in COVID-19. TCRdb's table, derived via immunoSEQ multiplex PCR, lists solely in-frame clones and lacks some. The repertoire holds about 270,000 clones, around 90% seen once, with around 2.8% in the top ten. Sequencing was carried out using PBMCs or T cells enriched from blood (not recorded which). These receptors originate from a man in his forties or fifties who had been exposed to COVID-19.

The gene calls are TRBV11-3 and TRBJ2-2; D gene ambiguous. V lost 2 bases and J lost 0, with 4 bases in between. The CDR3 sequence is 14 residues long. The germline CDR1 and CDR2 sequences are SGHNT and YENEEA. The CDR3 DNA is TGTGCCAGCAGCTTAAACACGAACACCGGGGAGCTGTTTTTT. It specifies CASSLNTNTGELFF. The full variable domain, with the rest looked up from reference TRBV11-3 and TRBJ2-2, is EAGVVQSPRYKIIEKKQPVAFWCNPISGHNTLYWYLQNLGQGPELLIRYENEEAVDDSQLPKDRFSAERLKGVDSTLKIQPAELGDSAVYLCASSLNTNTGELFFGEGSRLTVL.

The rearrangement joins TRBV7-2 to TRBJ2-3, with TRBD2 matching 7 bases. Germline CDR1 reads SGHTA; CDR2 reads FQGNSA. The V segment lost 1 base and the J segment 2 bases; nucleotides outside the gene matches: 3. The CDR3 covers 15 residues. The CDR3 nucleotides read TGTGCCAGCAGCTTAGAAGCGGGACTCACAGATACGCAGTATTTT. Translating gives CASSLEAGLTDTQYF.

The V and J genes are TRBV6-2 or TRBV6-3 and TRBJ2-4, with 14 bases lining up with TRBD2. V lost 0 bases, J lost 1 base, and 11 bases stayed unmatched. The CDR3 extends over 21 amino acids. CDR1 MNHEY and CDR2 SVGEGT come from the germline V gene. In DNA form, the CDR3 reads TGTGCCAGCAGTTACTCAAGACTAGCGGGAGGGTTTGACTGGGCCAAAAACATTCAGTACTTC. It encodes CASSYSRLAGGFDWAKNIQYF.

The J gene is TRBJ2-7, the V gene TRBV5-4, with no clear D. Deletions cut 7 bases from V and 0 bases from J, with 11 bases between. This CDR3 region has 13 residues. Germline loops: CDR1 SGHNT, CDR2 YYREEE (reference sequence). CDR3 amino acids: CASAEDFSYEQYF. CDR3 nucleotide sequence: TGTGCCAGCGCGGAAGACTTCTCCTACGAGCAGTACTTC. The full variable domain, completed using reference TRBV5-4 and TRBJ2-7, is ETGVTQSPTHLIKTRGQQVTLRCSSQSGHNTVSWYQQALGQGPQFIFQYYREEENGRGNFPPRFSGLQFPNYSSELNVNALELDDSALYLCASAEDFSYEQYFGPGTRLTVT.

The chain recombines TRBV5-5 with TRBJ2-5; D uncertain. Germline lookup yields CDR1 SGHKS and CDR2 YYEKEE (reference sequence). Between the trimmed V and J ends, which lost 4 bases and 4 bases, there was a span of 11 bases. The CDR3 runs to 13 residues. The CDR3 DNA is TGTGCCAGCAGCCCCCGAACTCGAGAGACCCAGTACTTC. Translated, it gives CASSPRTRETQYF.

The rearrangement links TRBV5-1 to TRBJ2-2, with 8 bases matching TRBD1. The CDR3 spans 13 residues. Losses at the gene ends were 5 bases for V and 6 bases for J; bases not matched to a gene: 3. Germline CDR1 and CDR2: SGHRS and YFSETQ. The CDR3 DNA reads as TGCGCCAGCAGTTCCAGGGGGCCCGGGGAGCTGTTTTTT. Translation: CASSSRGPGELFF.

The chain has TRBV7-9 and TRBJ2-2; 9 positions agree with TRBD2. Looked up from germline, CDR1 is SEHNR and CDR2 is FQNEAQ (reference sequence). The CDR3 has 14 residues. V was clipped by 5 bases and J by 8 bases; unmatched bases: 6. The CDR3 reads CASSPSGKEGELFF. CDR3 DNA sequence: TGTGCCAGCAGCCCTAGCGGGAAAGAAGGGGAGCTGTTTTTT. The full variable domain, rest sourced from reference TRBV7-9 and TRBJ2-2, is DTGVSQNPRHKITKRGQNVTFRCDPISEHNRLYWYRQTLGQGPEFLTYFQNEAQLEKSRLLSDRFSAERPKGSFSTLEIQRTEQGDSAMYLCASSPSGKEGELFFGEGSRLTVL.

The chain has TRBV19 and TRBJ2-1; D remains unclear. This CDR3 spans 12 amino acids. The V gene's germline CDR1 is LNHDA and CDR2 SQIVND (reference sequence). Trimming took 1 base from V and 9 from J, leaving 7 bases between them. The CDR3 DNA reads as TGTGCCAGTAGTATAGGTAGTTCTGAGCAGTTCTTC. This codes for CASSIGSSEQFF.

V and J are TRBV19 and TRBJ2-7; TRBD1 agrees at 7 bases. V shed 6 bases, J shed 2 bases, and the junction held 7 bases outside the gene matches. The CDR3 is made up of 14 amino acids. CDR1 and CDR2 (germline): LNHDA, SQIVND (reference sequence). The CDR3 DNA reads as TGTGCCAGTAGGGAGGACAGGTGGGCCTACGAGCAGTACTTC. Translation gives CASREDRWAYEQYF.

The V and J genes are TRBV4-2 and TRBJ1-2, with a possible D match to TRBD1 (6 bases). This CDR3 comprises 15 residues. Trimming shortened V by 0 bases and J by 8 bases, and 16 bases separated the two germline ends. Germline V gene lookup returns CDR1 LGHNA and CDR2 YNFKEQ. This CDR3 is CASSQELGQGQGYTF. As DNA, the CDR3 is TGTGCCAGCAGCCAAGAACTCGGGCAGGGGCAGGGCTACACCTTC.

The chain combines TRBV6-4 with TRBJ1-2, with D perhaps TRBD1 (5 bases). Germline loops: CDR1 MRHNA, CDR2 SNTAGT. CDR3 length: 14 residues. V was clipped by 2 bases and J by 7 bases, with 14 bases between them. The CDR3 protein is CASSDTNRQGGYTF. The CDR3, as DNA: TGTGCCAGCAGTGACACGAACAGGCAAGGTGGCTACACCTTC.

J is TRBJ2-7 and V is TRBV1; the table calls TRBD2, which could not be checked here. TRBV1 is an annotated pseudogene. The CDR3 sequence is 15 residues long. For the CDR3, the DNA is TGCACCAGCAGCCAAGAGGCTAGCGGACCCTACGAGCAGTACTTC. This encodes CTSSQEASGPYEQYF.

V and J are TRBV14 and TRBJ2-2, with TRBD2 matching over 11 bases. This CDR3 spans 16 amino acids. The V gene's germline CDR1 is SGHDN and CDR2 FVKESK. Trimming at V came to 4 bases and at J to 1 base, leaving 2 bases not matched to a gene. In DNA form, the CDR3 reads TGTGCCAGCAGCCCGGGACTAGCGGTGAACACCGGGGAGCTGTTTTTT. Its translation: CASSPGLAVNTGELFF.

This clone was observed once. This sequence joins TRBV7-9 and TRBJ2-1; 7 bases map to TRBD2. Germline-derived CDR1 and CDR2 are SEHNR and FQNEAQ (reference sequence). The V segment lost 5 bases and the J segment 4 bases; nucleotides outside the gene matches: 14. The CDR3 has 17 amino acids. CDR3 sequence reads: CASSPLSQLARYNEQFF. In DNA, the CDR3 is TGTGCCAGCAGCCCGTTGAGTCAACTAGCGCGGTACAATGAGCAGTTCTTC. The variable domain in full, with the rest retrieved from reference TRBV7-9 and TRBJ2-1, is DTGVSQNPRHKITKRGQNVTFRCDPISEHNRLYWYRQTLGQGPEFLTYFQNEAQLEKSRLLSDRFSAERPKGSFSTLEIQRTEQGDSAMYLCASSPLSQLARYNEQFFGPGTRLTVL.

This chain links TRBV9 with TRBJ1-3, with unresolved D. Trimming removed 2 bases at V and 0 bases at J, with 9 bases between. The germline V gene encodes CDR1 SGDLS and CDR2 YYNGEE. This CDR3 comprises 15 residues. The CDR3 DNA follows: TGTGCCAGCAGCGTGAGGGAGAACTCTGGAAACACCATATATTTT. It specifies CASSVRENSGNTIYF.

CDR3 loop: CASSPGHLKEPQHF. The DNA of the CDR3 is TGTGCCAGCAGCCCGGGACACTTAAAGGAGCCCCAGCATTTT. The chain employs TRBV28 and TRBJ1-5; weak D call: TRBD1 (6 bases). Trimming took 6 bases from V and 8 from J, leaving 17 bases between them. Germline V gene sequence: CDR1 MDHEN, CDR2 SYDVKM. The CDR3 length is 14 residues.

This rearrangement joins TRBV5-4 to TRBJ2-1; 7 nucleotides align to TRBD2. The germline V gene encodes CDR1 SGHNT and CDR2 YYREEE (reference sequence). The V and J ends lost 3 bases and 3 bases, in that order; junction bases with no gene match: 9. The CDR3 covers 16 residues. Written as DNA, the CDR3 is TGTGCCAGCAGCTCGGGAGCGGGACGAGGCTACAATGAGCAGTTCTTC. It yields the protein CASSSGAGRGYNEQFF.

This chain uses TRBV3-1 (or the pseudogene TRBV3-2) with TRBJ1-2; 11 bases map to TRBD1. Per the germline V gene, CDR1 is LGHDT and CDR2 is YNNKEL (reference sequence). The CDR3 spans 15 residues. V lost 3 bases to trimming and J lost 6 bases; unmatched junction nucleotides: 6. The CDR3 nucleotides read TGTGCCAGCAGCCACCCCGGGACAGGGGGGAATGGCTACACCTTC. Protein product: CASSHPGTGGNGYTF.

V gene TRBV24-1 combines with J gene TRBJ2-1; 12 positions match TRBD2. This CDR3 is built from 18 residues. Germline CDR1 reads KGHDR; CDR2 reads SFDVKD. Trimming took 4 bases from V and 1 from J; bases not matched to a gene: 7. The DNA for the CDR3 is TGTGCCACCAGTGACCCACTAGCGGGAGGTGTTTCCTACAATGAGCAGTTCTTC. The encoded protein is CATSDPLAGGVSYNEQFF.

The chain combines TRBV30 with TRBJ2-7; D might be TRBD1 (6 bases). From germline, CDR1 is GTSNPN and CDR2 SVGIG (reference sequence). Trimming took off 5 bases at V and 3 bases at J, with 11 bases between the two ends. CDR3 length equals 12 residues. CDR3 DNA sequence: TGTGCCTGGCAAACAGGGAGCTACGAGCAGTACTTC. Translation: CAWQTGSYEQYF.

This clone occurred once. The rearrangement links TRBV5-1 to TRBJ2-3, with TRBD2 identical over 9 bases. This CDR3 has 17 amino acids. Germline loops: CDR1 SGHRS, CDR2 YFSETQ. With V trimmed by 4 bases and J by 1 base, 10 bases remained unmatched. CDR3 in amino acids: CASSPQWEREGTDTQYF. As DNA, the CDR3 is TGCGCCAGCAGCCCCCAGTGGGAGCGGGAGGGCACAGATACGCAGTATTTT.

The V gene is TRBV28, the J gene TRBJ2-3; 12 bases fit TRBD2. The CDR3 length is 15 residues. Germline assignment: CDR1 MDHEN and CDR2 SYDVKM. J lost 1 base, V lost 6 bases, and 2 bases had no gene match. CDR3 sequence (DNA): TGTGCCAGCAGGGGGACTAGCGGGCGCACAGATACGCAGTATTTT. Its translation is CASRGTSGRTDTQYF. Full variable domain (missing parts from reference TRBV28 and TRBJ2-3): DVKVTQSSRYLVKRTGEKVFLECVQDMDHENMFWYRQDPGLGLRLIYFSYDVKMKEKGDIPEGYSVSREKKERFSLILESASTNQTSMYLCASRGTSGRTDTQYFGPGTRLTVL.

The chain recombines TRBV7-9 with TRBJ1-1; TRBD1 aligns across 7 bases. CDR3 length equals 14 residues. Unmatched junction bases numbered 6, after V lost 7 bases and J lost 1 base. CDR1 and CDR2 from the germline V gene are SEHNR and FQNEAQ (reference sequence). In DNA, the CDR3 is TGTGCCAGCAACCGACAGGGTGAGAACACTGAAGCTTTCTTT. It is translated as CASNRQGENTEAFF.

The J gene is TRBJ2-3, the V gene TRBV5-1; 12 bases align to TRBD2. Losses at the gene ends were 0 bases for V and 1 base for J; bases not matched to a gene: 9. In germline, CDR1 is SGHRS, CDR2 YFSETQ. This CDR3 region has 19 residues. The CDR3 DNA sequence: TGCGCCAGCAGCTTGGCCTCAACTAGCGGGAGGACGGGCACAGATACGCAGTATTTT. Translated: CASSLASTSGRTGTDTQYF. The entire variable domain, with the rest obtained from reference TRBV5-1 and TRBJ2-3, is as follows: KAGVTQTPRYLIKTRGQQVTLSCSPISGHRSVSWYQQTPGQGLQFLFEYFSETQRNKGNFPGRFSGRQFSNSRSEMNVSTLELGDSALYLCASSLASTSGRTGTDTQYFGPGTRLTVL.

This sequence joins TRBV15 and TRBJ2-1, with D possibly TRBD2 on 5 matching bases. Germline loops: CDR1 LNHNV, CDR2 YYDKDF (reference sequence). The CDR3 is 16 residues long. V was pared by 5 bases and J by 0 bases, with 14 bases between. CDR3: CATSSMDFFSYNEQFF. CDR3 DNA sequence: TGTGCCACCAGCTCAATGGACTTCTTCTCCTACAATGAGCAGTTCTTC.

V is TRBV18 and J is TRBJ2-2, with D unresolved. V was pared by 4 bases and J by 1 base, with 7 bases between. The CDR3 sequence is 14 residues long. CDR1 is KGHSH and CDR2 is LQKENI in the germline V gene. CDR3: CASSQTWNTGELFF. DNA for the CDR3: TGTGCCAGCTCACAGACTTGGAACACCGGGGAGCTGTTTTTT.